This T cell receptor (beta chain) was found in a study of CD8 T cells in Susac syndrome. Study-wide findings and caveats: The study acknowledged a relatively small number of individuals in its TCR sequencing and HLA analysis.

Trimming pared 4 bases from V and 0 bases from J, leaving 10 bases between. This CDR3 has 14 residues. The germline V gene encodes CDR1 LNHNV and CDR2 YYDKDF (reference sequence). Concerning this clonotype itself: No antigen is known for it.

CD8+ and CD4+ blood T cells underwent TCR beta sequencing. The RNA input was roughly 0.45 to 1 ug, and it was reverse transcribed with random hexamers. TCRdb reanalysed the immunoSEQ multiplex PCR reads using MiXCR and keeps one entry per CDR3 protein. The sample has 200,000 to 250,000 distinct CDR3 sequences, about 93% seen once. The chain employs TRBV15 and TRBJ2-7; D remains ambiguous. The receptor was isolated from a human donor with multiple sclerosis. The sequenced material came from CD8+ T cells from PBMCs. The CDR3 nucleotides are TGTGCCACCAGCACCCGTGGCCCCTCCTACGAGCAGTACTTC. Translation: CATSTRGPSYEQYF.